Shown below are 24 T cell receptor beta chains from a single sample sequenced in a study of T cells of healthy individuals. TCRdb re-derived calls from the 5' RACE reads in MiXCR, one entry per CDR3 protein. The sample lists 100,000 or so distinct CDR3 sequences; roughly a sixth were seen once. The receptor set was obtained from a human donor in good health.

There are a few counts of this clonotype. The genes are TRBV23-1 and TRBJ1-1; weak D call: TRBD1 (6 bases). Being an ORF, TRBV23-1 has a function that is uncertain. The CDR3 loop spans 15 amino acids. Trimming cost V 2 bases and J 5 bases, with 15 bases left between them. CDR3 nucleotide sequence: TGCGCCAGCAGTCAACCCATACAGGGAAGGACTGAAGCTTTCTTT. Translating it yields CASSQPIQGRTEAFF.

In this sample, this clonotype turned up many times. The chain employs TRBV28 and TRBJ2-3; 7 nucleotides line up with TRBD2. V shed 6 bases, J shed 6 bases, and the junction held 18 bases outside the gene matches. The CDR3 length is 17 residues. Germline V gives CDR1 MDHEN, CDR2 SYDVKM. In nucleotides, the CDR3 is TGTGCCAGCAGCCCCTCTTTCTTCCAGCGGGGAGTGGATACGCAGTATTTT. It specifies CASSPSFFQRGVDTQYF.

This clonotype showed up many times. The J gene is TRBJ2-5, the V gene TRBV6-2 or TRBV6-3, with a possible D match to TRBD1 (5 bases). The germline V and J ends were trimmed by 4 bases and 5 bases, with 14 bases remaining between them. There are 14 residues in the CDR3. CDR1 and CDR2 (germline): MNHEY, SVGEGT. The CDR3 is CASSSQGNRETQYF. The CDR3 DNA reads TGTGCCAGCAGTTCCCAGGGTAATCGGGAGACCCAGTACTTC.

This chain connects TRBV5-1 to TRBJ2-1, with D possibly matching TRBD2 (5 bases). V lost 0 bases and J lost 7, with 20 bases in between. CDR1 SGHRS and CDR2 YFSETQ come from the germline V gene. This CDR3 is built from 17 residues. This CDR3 reads CASSLVGGSSLGNEQFF. The CDR3 nucleotides are TGCGCCAGCAGCTTGGTTGGTGGGAGCTCCCTTGGGAATGAGCAGTTCTTC.

There are a few counts of this clonotype. The rearrangement uses TRBV6-1 and TRBJ2-5; D perhaps matches TRBD1 (6 bases). Germline CDR1 and CDR2: MNHNS and SASEGT. V shed 0 bases and J shed 2 bases, with 10 bases lying between them. The CDR3 has 15 amino acids. CDR3 residues: CASSEAPDSQETQYF. CDR3 DNA: TGTGCCAGCAGTGAAGCCCCGGACAGTCAAGAGACCCAGTACTTC.

The rearrangement links TRBV12-3 or TRBV12-4 to TRBJ1-1, with 7 nucleotides matching TRBD1. Germline trimming cut 1 base from V and 5 bases from J; bases unmatched to any gene: 10. The CDR3 has 16 amino acids. The CDR3 DNA follows: TGTGCCAGCAGTTTAGACCTGACAGGGAGACGGACTGAAGCTTTCTTT. This codes for CASSLDLTGRRTEAFF.

This chain links TRBV5-1 with TRBJ2-5; 9 bases line up with TRBD1. With 0 bases clipped from V and 5 bases from J, the junction kept 5 bases outside the gene matches. CDR1 is SGHRS and CDR2 is YFSETQ in the germline V gene. There are 15 residues in the CDR3. The CDR3 loop reads CASSLDGQGPETQYF. The DNA of the CDR3 is TGCGCCAGCAGCTTGGACGGACAGGGGCCGGAGACCCAGTACTTC.

This clonotype was seen many times. The rearrangement links TRBV28 to TRBJ2-3; no clear D gene. Germline CDR1 MDHEN, CDR2 SYDVKM. The V gene lost 4 bases and the J gene lost 1 base, with 6 bases spanning the gap. This CDR3 is built from 13 residues. Written as DNA, the CDR3 is TGTGCCAGCAGTTCCCCCGGCACAGATACGCAGTATTTT. Encoded protein: CASSSPGTDTQYF. Complete variable domain (other parts from reference TRBV28 and TRBJ2-3): DVKVTQSSRYLVKRTGEKVFLECVQDMDHENMFWYRQDPGLGLRLIYFSYDVKMKEKGDIPEGYSVSREKKERFSLILESASTNQTSMYLCASSSPGTDTQYFGPGTRLTVL.

This clonotype was observed a few times. The rearrangement uses TRBV19 and TRBJ2-7, with a weak D call TRBD1 (6 bases). Germline CDR1 LNHDA, CDR2 SQIVND (reference sequence). Between the trimmed V and J ends, which lost 4 bases and 6 bases, there was a span of 16 bases. The CDR3 covers 14 residues. The chain's CDR3 is CASSTRPGQPEQYF. In DNA, the CDR3 is TGTGCCAGTAGTACCCGACCAGGACAGCCCGAGCAGTACTTC.

V is TRBV11-2 and J is TRBJ2-1; no clear D gene. Germline V gene sequence: CDR1 SGHAT, CDR2 FQNNGV. V lost 5 bases to trimming and J lost 14 bases, with 13 bases between them. CDR3 size: 11 residues. CDR3 nucleotides: TGTGCCAGCAGCCCCTGGGGTGTGGAGTTCTTC. Its translation is CASSPWGVEFF.

This clonotype was seen more than once but under ten times. The rearrangement joins TRBV29-1 to TRBJ1-1; D perhaps matches TRBD1 (5 bases). CDR1 and CDR2 (germline): SQVTM, ANQGSEA. This CDR3 is 15 amino acids long. V was shortened by 4 bases and J by 8 bases, with 23 bases between the two germline ends. In nucleotides, the CDR3 is TGCAGCGTTGTGGGTACAGAGTCAGGGACCGTCGAAGCTTTCTTT. This codes for CSVVGTESGTVEAFF.

The table lists this clonotype with many counts. V and J are TRBV2 and TRBJ2-5; TRBD2 might be the D (5 bases). This CDR3 comprises 12 residues. Deletions cut 8 bases from V and 2 bases from J, with 9 bases between. Germline values: CDR1 SNHLY, CDR2 FYNNEI. CDR3 amino acids: CASHGEQETQYF. The CDR3 DNA is TGTGCCAGCCATGGGGAGCAAGAGACCCAGTACTTC.

This clonotype was recorded a few times. This chain links TRBV18 with TRBJ1-5, with 10 bases lining up with TRBD1. The CDR3 sequence is 17 residues long. Germline V lookup: CDR1 KGHSH, CDR2 LQKENI. Trimming took 3 bases from V and 1 from J; bases not matched to a gene: 6. In DNA, the CDR3 is TGTGCCAGCTCACCCATCCCGGGACAGGGGAGCAATCAGCCCCAGCATTTT. It specifies CASSPIPGQGSNQPQHF.

The chain is built from TRBV2 and TRBJ2-2; D call uncertain. The CDR3 is 12 amino acids. CDR1 is SNHLY and CDR2 is FYNNEI in the germline V gene. The V and J ends lost 2 bases and 3 bases respectively, with 1 base between them. Written as DNA, the CDR3 is TGTGCCAGCAGTGAACACACCGGGGAGCTGTTTTTT. As protein: CASSEHTGELFF.

In the case of this clonotype: This may be a read error: a much more frequent sequence differs by one nucleotide. The rearrangement links TRBV10-3 to TRBJ1-6; the D is unclear. The CDR3 has 12 amino acids. Trimming pared 5 bases from V and 10 bases from J, leaving 9 bases between. CDR1 is ENHRY, CDR2 SYGVKD, per germline. The DNA for the CDR3 is TGTGCCATCAGTACGGGAGTCTCACCCCTCCACTTT. Amino acid sequence: CAISTGVSPLHF.

This clonotype was detected only once. The chain carries TRBV3-1 and TRBJ1-1; D is uncertain. The CDR3 is 12 amino acids. CDR1 is LGHDT, CDR2 YNNKEL, per germline (reference sequence). The V gene lost 0 bases and the J gene lost 4 bases, with 3 bases spanning the gap. The CDR3 reads CASSQDPTEAFF. The DNA for the CDR3 is TGTGCCAGCAGCCAAGATCCCACTGAAGCTTTCTTT.

This clonotype has ten or more counts. This chain connects TRBV12-3 or TRBV12-4 to TRBJ1-6; D ambiguous. This CDR3 has 13 amino acids. With 6 bases removed from V and 6 bases from J, the gap between germline ends came to 9 bases. CDR3 in DNA: TGTGCCAGCAGCCCTGACACTAATTCACCCCTCCACTTT. This gives the protein CASSPDTNSPLHF.

This chain links TRBV5-6 with TRBJ1-2; no clear D gene. Germline V gene data show CDR1 as SGHDT and CDR2 as YYEEEE. The CDR3 contains 12 residues. V shed 4 bases and J shed 5 bases, with 9 bases lying between them. The CDR3 bases are TGTGCCAGCAGCGCGTACTCTTATGGCTACACCTTC. Translation gives CASSAYSYGYTF.

This clonotype was seen a single time. The gene calls are TRBV24-1 and TRBJ2-3, with TRBD2 matching over 7 bases. This CDR3 comprises 16 residues. The germline gives CDR1 KGHDR, CDR2 SFDVKD. V dropped 4 bases and J dropped 3; count of bases not matched to a gene: 9. The CDR3: CATSDGAGMSTDTQYF. The CDR3 bases are TGTGCCACCAGTGACGGAGCGGGAATGTCGACAGATACGCAGTATTTT.

This clonotype was counted a few times. The chain has TRBV18 and TRBJ2-2; weak D call: TRBD2 (6 bases). Trimming pared 4 bases from V and 7 bases from J, leaving 13 bases between. The germline CDR1 and CDR2 sequences are KGHSH and LQKENI. The CDR3 contains 14 residues. The CDR3 DNA reads as TGTGCCAGCTCACAAGGCGGGAACGGCGGGGAGCTGTTTTTT. Amino acids: CASSQGGNGGELFF.

This clonotype has just a few counts. This chain uses TRBV5-1 with TRBJ2-1; 7 positions agree with TRBD2. CDR3 length equals 13 residues. V lost 0 bases and J lost 10; bases outside the gene matches: 4. Germline lookup yields CDR1 SGHRS and CDR2 YFSETQ. CDR3 DNA sequence: TGCGCCAGCAGCTTGGGGGGGACTATCGAGCAGTTCTTC. It encodes CASSLGGTIEQFF.

The chain links TRBV12-3 or TRBV12-4 to TRBJ2-1, with TRBD2 identical over 9 bases. The CDR3 runs to 17 residues. V gave up 9 bases and J gave up 4 bases; unmatched junction bases: 16. In DNA, the CDR3 is TGTGCCAGAATCCTCCTCCCAACTAGCGGGTTGTACAATGAGCAGTTCTTC. This codes for CARILLPTSGLYNEQFF.

There are many counts of this clonotype. The DNA of the CDR3 is TGTGCCAGCAAACCCCGGGGGGCCGAAAATGAGCAGTTCTTC. Translating it yields CASKPRGAENEQFF. The V call is TRBV6-2 or TRBV6-3, the J call TRBJ2-1; D perhaps matches TRBD2 (7 bases). Germline CDR1 MNHEY, CDR2 SVGEGT. The CDR3 contains 14 residues. The V end was cut by 7 bases, the J end by 7 bases, with 17 bases between.

The chain is built from TRBV4-1 and TRBJ2-1; no definite D call. The V gene lost 0 bases and the J gene lost 8 bases, with 11 bases spanning the gap. Germline lookup yields CDR1 MGHRA and CDR2 YSYEKL. This CDR3 has 14 residues. The chain's CDR3 is CASSQDWVDYEQFF. CDR3 sequence (DNA): TGCGCCAGCAGCCAAGATTGGGTCGACTATGAGCAGTTCTTC.